A single sample gave rise to the 17 T cell receptor beta chains below, sequenced in a study of Graves' ophthalmopathy and Graves' hyperthyroidism. Amplification from RNA transcripts yielded the TCR beta CDR3 regions. Scientists carried out first-round RT-PCR using HTBI primers and then a second-round multiplex PCR. TCRdb independently ran MiXCR on the multiplex PCR reads; one entry per CDR3 protein. The sample lists under 60,000 distinct CDR3 sequences, approximately 52% occurring once. The sequenced sample consisted of peripheral blood. All receptors derive from an adult woman with Graves' ophthalmopathy.

The chain recombines TRBV10-2 with TRBJ2-1; TRBD1 aligns across 10 bases. CDR1 and CDR2 (germline): WSHSY, SAAADI. CDR3 length: 14 residues. V lost 3 bases and J lost 6; bases outside the gene matches: 2. CDR3 loop: CASSDRDRGNEQFF. The DNA of the CDR3 is TGCGCCAGCAGTGACCGGGACAGGGGCAATGAGCAGTTCTTC.

This clonotype came up many times. The V and J genes are TRBV5-1 and TRBJ2-2; D remains unclear. CDR1 is SGHRS, CDR2 YFSETQ, per germline. This CDR3 contains 14 residues. V lost 1 base and J 2 bases, leaving 6 bases between the germline ends. CDR3 protein: CASSLTDNTGELFF. As DNA, the CDR3 is TGCGCCAGCAGCTTGACTGATAACACCGGGGAGCTGTTTTTT.

Turning to this clonotype: A much bigger clone sits one base away, suggesting this may be a read error. The chain joins TRBV3-1 to TRBJ2-3, with D possibly TRBD2 on 5 matching bases. CDR1 and CDR2 (germline): LGHDT, YNNKEL (reference sequence). The CDR3 extends over 15 amino acids. The V and J ends lost 1 base and 6 bases respectively, with 14 bases between them. This chain's CDR3 is CASSQGPGNGDTQYF. The CDR3 DNA reads as TGTGCCAGCAGCCAAGGTCCCGGGAATGGGGATACGCAGTATTTT.

This clonotype was seen repeatedly, ten times or more. This chain joins TRBV4-2 and TRBJ2-2; D tentatively fits TRBD1 or TRBD2 (5 bases each). Germline V gives CDR1 LGHNA, CDR2 YNFKEQ. Trimming took 3 bases from V and 6 from J, leaving 14 bases between them. This CDR3 spans 15 amino acids. CDR3 coding DNA: TGTGCCAGCAGCCAGGCGAGGGGAAGGGCCGGGGAGCTGTTTTTT. This codes for CASSQARGRAGELFF.

The chain uses TRBV2 and TRBJ2-5, with unresolved D. CDR1 is SNHLY, CDR2 FYNNEI, per germline. This CDR3 region has 12 residues. Trimming left V 4 bases short and J 2 bases short, with 5 bases between. CDR3 DNA sequence: TGTGCCAGCAGTGCACTACAAGAGACCCAGTACTTC. Residues: CASSALQETQYF.

This clonotype was counted at least ten times. The chain has TRBV12-3 or TRBV12-4 and TRBJ2-1; TRBD2 matches at 12 bases. The CDR3 consists of 14 residues. V lost 7 bases and J lost 9; bases outside the gene matches: 7. The CDR3 coding sequence is TGTGCCAGCACTTTGACTAGCGGGAGAGCTGAGCAGTTCTTC. It encodes CASTLTSGRAEQFF.

Many counts were recorded for this clonotype. The chain recombines TRBV19 with TRBJ2-6; D is uncertain. Germline loops: CDR1 LNHDA, CDR2 SQIVND (reference sequence). Between the trimmed V and J ends, which lost 5 bases and 0 bases, there was a span of 11 bases. The CDR3 has 16 residues. CDR3 sequence reads: CASSPQGYSGANVLTF. For the CDR3, the DNA is TGTGCCAGTAGTCCCCAAGGGTACTCTGGGGCCAACGTCCTGACTTTC.

This clonotype was found many times. CDR3 nucleotide sequence: TGTGCCACCAGCGAGGAGAGGGGGCAGGATGGCTACACCTTC. Protein product: CATSEERGQDGYTF. This chain uses TRBV15 with TRBJ1-2, with TRBD1 matching 7 bases. V shed 5 bases, J shed 6 bases, and the junction held 9 bases outside the gene matches. This CDR3 comprises 14 residues. Germline CDR1 and CDR2: LNHNV and YYDKDF (reference sequence).

This clonotype is a singleton in its sample. This chain links TRBV9 with TRBJ1-1; possible D gene TRBD1, 5 bases. Trimming took 5 bases from V and 2 from J, leaving 19 bases between them. Germline CDR1 is SGDLS and CDR2 is YYNGEE. This CDR3 has 16 amino acids. In DNA, the CDR3 is TGTGCCAGCAGGGGGGGGGGGGTCGGGAAAAACACTGAAGCTTTCTTT. Translated, it gives CASRGGGVGKNTEAFF. Drawing the rest from reference TRBV9 and TRBJ1-1, the complete variable domain is DSGVTQTPKHLITATGQRVTLRCSPRSGDLSVYWYQQSLDQGLQFLIQYYNGEERAKGNILERFSAQQFPDLHSELNLSSLELGDSALYFCASRGGGVGKNTEAFFGQGTRLTVV.

The chain is built from TRBV19 and TRBJ1-5; 8 bases map to TRBD1. Germline CDR1 is LNHDA and CDR2 is SQIVND (reference sequence). The ends lost 0 bases at V and 0 bases at J; junction bases unmatched: 4. CDR3 size: 17 residues. CDR3 DNA sequence: TGTGCCAGTAGTATAGAAACAGGGGGGGATAGCAATCAGCCCCAGCATTTT. Protein: CASSIETGGDSNQPQHF.

CDR3 loop: CASSANRGLLNEKLFF. CDR3 coding DNA: TGTGCCAGCAGTGCGAACAGGGGATTGTTGAATGAAAAACTGTTTTTT. The J gene is TRBJ1-4, the V gene TRBV6-5; 7 bases fit TRBD1. This CDR3 has 16 residues. Germline CDR1 is MNHEY and CDR2 is SVGAGI. Germline trimming cut 5 bases from V and 5 bases from J; bases unmatched to any gene: 11.

This clonotype showed up many times. The chain couples TRBV6-4 to TRBJ2-3, with 8 bases identical to TRBD2. The V gene's germline CDR1 is MRHNA and CDR2 SNTAGT. Trimming cost V 4 bases and J 3 bases; bases outside gene matches: 12. The CDR3 runs 17 residues. Here the CDR3 DNA reads TGTGCCAGCAGTGCAGCTACTAGCGGAGGGGGGACAGATACGCAGTATTTT. Its translation is CASSAATSGGGTDTQYF.

The chain recombines TRBV2 with TRBJ2-7, with D perhaps given as TRBD1 or TRBD2 (7 bases each). There are 15 residues in the CDR3. Germline values: CDR1 SNHLY, CDR2 FYNNEI. Trimming took 0 bases from V and 2 from J, leaving 11 bases between them. In DNA form, the CDR3 reads TGTGCCAGCAGTGAAGCAGCGGGACAGCCCTACGAGCAGTACTTC. Protein product: CASSEAAGQPYEQYF.

About this clonotype itself: Just one base apart from a much larger clone, this may be a read error. Since the CDR3 does not end with the conserved phenylalanine or tryptophan, this likely comes from a read error. The chain joins TRBV11-2 to TRBJ2-4, with D hard to call. Trimming removed 3 bases at V and 0 bases at J, with 12 bases between. CDR1 is SGHAT and CDR2 is FQNNGV in the germline V gene. This CDR3 spans 16 amino acids. The CDR3 reads CASSFGQVLAKNIQYC. The CDR3 DNA sequence: TGTGCCAGCAGCTTTGGGCAGGTTTTAGCCAAAAACATTCAGTACTGC.

In its sample, this clonotype was seen once. The germline gene is not matched at one end of the junction; a read error may be the cause. The gene calls are TRBV20-1 and TRBJ2-3; no clear D. Germline V gene data show CDR1 as DFQATT and CDR2 as SNEGSKA (reference sequence). The CDR3 spans 11 residues. The CDR3 DNA sequence: TGTAGTGTTAGAGACACGGGTACGCAGTATTTT. Protein sequence: CSVRDTGTQYF.

CDR3 loop: CASGTPFGSYGYTF. The CDR3 DNA sequence: TGTGCCAGCGGGACCCCCTTCGGGAGCTATGGCTACACCTTC. The genes are TRBV2 and TRBJ1-2, with TRBD1 as a possible D gene (5 bases). CDR1 is SNHLY and CDR2 is FYNNEI in the germline V gene. The CDR3 extends over 14 amino acids. Trimming left V 8 bases short and J 4 bases short, with 17 bases between.

This clonotype was counted many times. The chain uses TRBV19 and TRBJ1-1; 7 nucleotides agree with TRBD1. This CDR3 is built from 14 residues. CDR1 and CDR2 from the germline V gene are LNHDA and SQIVND (reference sequence). Losses at the gene ends were 7 bases for V and 2 bases for J; bases not matched to a gene: 7. The CDR3 loop reads CASIKGQLNTEAFF. In DNA, the CDR3 is TGTGCCAGTATCAAGGGACAGCTTAACACTGAAGCTTTCTTT. The full variable domain, in which reference TRBV19 and TRBJ1-1 provide the parts outside the CDR3, is DGGITQSPKYLFRKEGQNVTLSCEQNLNHDAMYWYRQDPGQGLRLIYYSQIVNDFQKGDIAEGYSVSREKKESFPLTVTSAQKNPTAFYLCASIKGQLNTEAFFGQGTRLTVV.